Presented here are 21 T cell receptor beta chains from one specimen sequenced in a study of T cell clonality in common variable immunodeficiency. Whole-study findings and limits: Fewer deletions and N-nucleotide insertions were reportedly seen in common variable immunodeficiency TCR beta sequences.

No antigen has been assigned to these receptors. The method was immunoSEQ multiplex PCR; TCRdb's version includes in-frame clones alone and lacks a portion of them. Reported are some 8,200 clones; the ten largest clones contain around 3.8%. Sequences were obtained from peripheral blood mononuclear cells. Receptors originate from a human donor with common variable immunodeficiency.

Details on this clone: The DNA ends 3 residues before the CDR3 does, and the rest of the CDR3 is filled in from the germline J gene. V gene TRBV30 combines with J gene TRBJ2-3; tentatively, D is TRBD2 (7 bases). In germline, CDR1 is GTSNPN, CDR2 SVGIG (reference sequence). CDR3 length: 16 residues. Trimming cost V 2 bases and J 2 bases, with 17 bases left between them. The CDR3 protein is CAWSRGRALSTDTQYF. The DNA read from the CDR3 is TGTGCCTGGAGTAGGGGGAGGGCTTTGTCCACAGATACG.

By frequency, this clone registers medium-sized. Read data end 3 residues before the CDR3 end; the end is taken from the germline J gene. The rearrangement uses TRBV30 and TRBJ2-1; TRBD2 agrees at 11 bases. This CDR3 has 15 amino acids. Germline values: CDR1 GTSNPN, CDR2 SVGIG (reference sequence). The V segment lost 3 bases and the J segment 9 bases; nucleotides outside the gene matches: 10. The part of the CDR3 DNA that was read is TGTGCCTGGAGCAGGCTAGCGGGAGGAATGAGTGAG. The encoded protein is CAWSRLAGGMSE. The complete CDR3 sequence is CAWSRLAGGMSEQFF.

As concerns this clone: The read falls 3 residues short of the CDR3 end, and the missing part is taken from the germline J gene. The rearrangement joins TRBV19 to TRBJ2-3; 9 bases fit TRBD1. Germline lookup yields CDR1 LNHDA and CDR2 SQIVND (reference sequence). The J segment lost 2 bases and the V segment lost 7 bases, leaving 7 bases of the junction unmatched. The length of the CDR3 is 15 residues. CDR3 bases read: TGTGCCAGTAATACAGGGGGCCCGATCACAGATACG. Amino acid sequence: CASNTGGPITDT. The whole CDR3 region reads CASNTGGPITDTQYF.

This clone shows up as medium-sized by frequency. The CDR3 end lies 3 residues beyond the end of the read and is filled in from the germline J gene. This sequence joins TRBV19 and TRBJ2-4; D ambiguous. CDR1 and CDR2 (germline): LNHDA, SQIVND (reference sequence). V shed 2 bases and J shed 9 bases, with 14 bases lying between them. This CDR3 spans 14 amino acids. This chain's CDR3 is CASSIILGFGIQYF. The DNA read from the CDR3 is TGTGCCAGTAGTATAATATTAGGGTTTGGCATT.

Worth noting for this clone: The CDR3 goes on 3 residues after the read ends, and that part is filled in from the germline J gene. The chain combines TRBV29-1 with TRBJ2-7, with D maybe TRBD1 (5 bases). Looked up from germline, CDR1 is SQVTM and CDR2 is ANQGSEA. The V and J ends lost 6 bases and 2 bases respectively, with 11 bases between them. CDR3 size: 12 residues. The sequenced CDR3 bases are TGCAGCGTGGCCCCGACAGCCTACGAG. It translates to CSVAPTAYE. The entire CDR3 protein reads CSVAPTAYEQYF.

The sequenced part of the CDR3 DNA is TGTGCCAGCTCACCACCGACAGGGGAGGTCGACGGC. Residues: CASSPPTGEVDG. The whole CDR3 protein reads CASSPPTGEVDGYTF. This chain uses TRBV18 with TRBJ1-2, with TRBD1 identical over 8 bases. The read falls 3 residues short of the CDR3 end, and the missing part is taken from the germline J gene. The germline CDR1 and CDR2 sequences are KGHSH and LQKENI. This CDR3 is 15 amino acids long.

Concerning this clone itself: Read coverage stops 3 residues before the CDR3 terminus; the germline J gene supplies the remainder. This chain uses TRBV5-1 with TRBJ2-7, with TRBD2 identical over 14 bases. The V gene end was trimmed by 4 bases and the J gene end by 6 bases; junction bases not matched to a gene: 6. The CDR3 spans 15 residues. CDR1 is SGHRS, CDR2 YFSETQ, per germline. The sequenced part of the CDR3 DNA is TGCGCCAGCAGCAGGGGACTAGCGGGAGTAGCCGAG. Protein sequence: CASSRGLAGVAE. The entire CDR3 is CASSRGLAGVAEQYF.

About this clone itself: The read terminates 3 residues before the CDR3 end, so the remaining end is supplied by the germline J gene. The chain links TRBV30 to TRBJ2-7; TRBD1 might be the D (6 bases). The CDR3 has 14 residues. From germline, CDR1 is GTSNPN and CDR2 SVGIG (reference sequence). The ends were cut back, 3 bases at V and 6 bases at J, with 18 bases in the middle. CDR3 DNA, as far as it was read: TGTGCCTGGAGACTGCCAGGGGATTACGGCGAG. The encoded protein is CAWRLPGDYGE. The full CDR3 protein is CAWRLPGDYGEQYF. Full variable domain (missing parts from reference TRBV30 and TRBJ2-7): SQTIHQWPATLVQPVGSPLSLECTVEGTSNPNLYWYRQAAGRGLQLLFYSVGIGQISSEVPQNLSASRPQDRQFILSSKKLLLSDSGFYLCAWRLPGDYGEQYFGPGTRLTVT.

Of note for this clone: The CDR3 end is not reached by the read, which stops 3 residues before it; the germline J gene fills it in. This chain joins TRBV18 and TRBJ2-7; TRBD1 is a possible D gene (8 bases). Germline assignment: CDR1 KGHSH and CDR2 LQKENI. CDR3 size: 16 residues. V lost 3 bases to trimming and J lost 4 bases, with 19 bases between them. The chain's CDR3 is CASSPFSTGEGYEQYF. The covered CDR3 bases are TGTGCCAGCTCACCTTTCTCGACAGGGGAGGGATACGAG.

Regarding this clone: One end of the junction fails to match germline, which may point to a read error. The CDR3 loop reads CASNLGGGAAEAFF. The CDR3 bases that were read are TGTGCCAGCAACTTAGGGGGGGGAGCAGCTGAA. V and J are TRBV7-9 and TRBJ1-1, with D tentatively TRBD1 (6 bases). The read terminates 3 residues before the CDR3 end, so the remaining end is supplied by the germline J gene. This CDR3 is built from 14 residues. The V gene's germline CDR1 is SEHNR and CDR2 FQNEAQ (reference sequence).

Worth noting for this clone: From the germline J gene comes the end of the CDR3, since the read stops 3 residues before it. The gene calls are TRBV7-8 and TRBJ2-1, with 9 bases that match TRBD2. Germline lookup yields CDR1 SGHVS and CDR2 FQNEAQ. The CDR3 has 16 amino acids. J lost 6 bases, V lost 4 bases, and 10 bases had no gene match. CDR3 DNA, as far as it was read: TGTGCCAGCAGCTCAAACTTAGCGGGAGTGAGCAATGAG. This translates into CASSSNLAGVSNE. The whole CDR3 region reads CASSSNLAGVSNEQFF.

The CDR3 here is CSARQGGRGEQYF. The part of the CDR3 DNA that was read is TGCAGTGCTAGACAGGGGGGTCGGGGCGAG. The chain links TRBV20-1 to TRBJ2-7; TRBD1 might be the D (7 bases). Coverage ceases 3 residues before the CDR3 finishes, and the germline J gene fills in the end. This CDR3 spans 13 amino acids. V shed 2 bases and J shed 6 bases, with 14 bases lying between them. Germline CDR1 DFQATT, CDR2 SNEGSKA (reference sequence).

By frequency, this clone registers medium-sized (0.01 to 0.1%). The observed sequence ends 3 residues before the CDR3 terminus, with the missing tail filled in from the germline J gene. The chain links TRBV18 to TRBJ2-3; D uncertain. Trimming took 2 bases from V and 1 from J, leaving 7 bases between them. This CDR3 has 14 residues. Germline V gene data show CDR1 as KGHSH and CDR2 as LQKENI. CDR3 DNA, as far as it was read: TGTGCCAGCTCACCAGGAAGGGGCACAGATACG. Protein: CASSPGRGTDT. The full-length CDR3 reads as CASSPGRGTDTQYF.

With respect to this clone: With the read ending 3 residues before the CDR3 end, the germline J gene is used to fill in that end. This sequence joins TRBV5-1 and TRBJ2-3; TRBD1 aligns across 9 bases. CDR3 length: 14 amino acids. Losses at the gene ends were 1 base for V and 6 bases for J; bases not matched to a gene: 3. Germline V gene data show CDR1 as SGHRS and CDR2 as YFSETQ. CDR3 DNA, as far as it was read: TGCGCCAGCAGCTTGCGACAGGGGGGGGATACG. It is translated as CASSLRQGGDT. In full, the CDR3 reads CASSLRQGGDTQYF.

Notes on this clone: Sequencing ends 3 residues short of the CDR3 end; the germline J gene provides the rest. This chain uses TRBV6-2 or TRBV6-3 with TRBJ2-1, with 12 nucleotides matching TRBD2. CDR1 and CDR2 (germline): MNHEY, SVGEGT. V shed 5 bases, J shed 0 bases, and the junction held 5 bases outside the gene matches. The CDR3 consists of 17 residues. The sequenced CDR3 bases are TGTGCCAGCAGTCCACGGACTAGCGGGACCTCCTACAATGAG. Protein: CASSPRTSGTSYNE. The full CDR3 protein is CASSPRTSGTSYNEQFF.

Remarks on this clone: The observed sequence ends 3 residues before the CDR3 terminus, with the missing tail filled in from the germline J gene. The chain has TRBV7-2 and TRBJ1-2, with D unresolved. The CDR3 is 13 residues long. V lost 5 bases and J 4 bases, leaving 11 bases between the germline ends. In germline, CDR1 is SGHTA, CDR2 FQGNSA. CDR3 DNA (partial): TGTGCCAGCAGCGTATTCCGAGGCTATGGC. Amino acids: CASSVFRGYG. The full CDR3 protein reads CASSVFRGYGYTF.

Remarks on this clone: The CDR3 end lies 3 residues beyond the end of the read and is filled in from the germline J gene. The chain uses TRBV2 and TRBJ2-5, with a tentative D call TRBD2 (6 bases). The V gene's germline CDR1 is SNHLY and CDR2 FYNNEI. The CDR3 sequence is 17 residues long. V was pared by 3 bases and J by 4 bases, with 21 bases between. The chain's CDR3 is CASSDGPGPMGGETQYF. The CDR3 DNA, read in part, is TGTGCCAGCAGTGATGGGCCAGGCCCTATGGGGGGAGAGACC.

Comments on this clone: The read finishes 3 residues shy of the CDR3 end, and the germline J gene is used to complete it. V is TRBV2 and J is TRBJ2-5; 9 bases agree with TRBD1. The CDR3 extends over 14 amino acids. Trimming at V came to 10 bases and at J to 6 bases, leaving 12 bases not matched to a gene. CDR1 SNHLY and CDR2 FYNNEI come from the germline V gene. CDR3 bases read: TGTGCCATCCCCTCCCGGGACAGGGAGAAGACC. This encodes CAIPSRDREKT. The full CDR3 is CAIPSRDREKTQYF.

A note on this clone: The read terminates 3 residues before the CDR3 end, so the remaining end is supplied by the germline J gene. V and J are TRBV19 and TRBJ2-1, with 9 nucleotides matching TRBD1. V was pared by 3 bases and J by 0 bases, with 12 bases of the junction left unmatched. Germline loops: CDR1 LNHDA, CDR2 SQIVND (reference sequence). This CDR3 spans 19 amino acids. The sequenced part of the CDR3 DNA is TGTGCCAGTAGTATCGATGGGACAGGGTCCCCCCTCTCCTACAATGAG. This encodes CASSIDGTGSPLSYNE. Given in full, the CDR3 is CASSIDGTGSPLSYNEQFF.

The DNA read from the CDR3 is TGTGCCAGCAGTTACTACAGGACAGGGGCCTCTGGC. Translating gives CASSYYRTGASG. The whole CDR3 region reads CASSYYRTGASGYTF. The V call is TRBV6-2 or TRBV6-3, the J call TRBJ1-2; 9 nucleotides align to TRBD1. The read falls 3 residues short of the CDR3 end, and the missing part is taken from the germline J gene. Trimming took 1 base from V and 7 from J; bases not matched to a gene: 7. The CDR3 spans 15 residues. The germline V gene has CDR1 MNHEY and CDR2 SVGEGT.

Turning to this clone: Read coverage stops 3 residues before the CDR3 terminus; the germline J gene supplies the remainder. The chain links TRBV23-1 to TRBJ2-7; 10 nucleotides line up with TRBD1. TRBV23-1 is treated as an ORF (open reading frame) with a function not yet certain. The ends lost 7 bases at V and 5 bases at J; junction bases unmatched: 23. This CDR3 has 19 residues. CDR3 DNA, as far as it was read: TGCGCCAGCACCATCAATCCGAAAAGTGCGGGGACAGGGGTGCACGAG. This codes for CASTINPKSAGTGVHE. The full CDR3 sequence reads CASTINPKSAGTGVHEQYF.